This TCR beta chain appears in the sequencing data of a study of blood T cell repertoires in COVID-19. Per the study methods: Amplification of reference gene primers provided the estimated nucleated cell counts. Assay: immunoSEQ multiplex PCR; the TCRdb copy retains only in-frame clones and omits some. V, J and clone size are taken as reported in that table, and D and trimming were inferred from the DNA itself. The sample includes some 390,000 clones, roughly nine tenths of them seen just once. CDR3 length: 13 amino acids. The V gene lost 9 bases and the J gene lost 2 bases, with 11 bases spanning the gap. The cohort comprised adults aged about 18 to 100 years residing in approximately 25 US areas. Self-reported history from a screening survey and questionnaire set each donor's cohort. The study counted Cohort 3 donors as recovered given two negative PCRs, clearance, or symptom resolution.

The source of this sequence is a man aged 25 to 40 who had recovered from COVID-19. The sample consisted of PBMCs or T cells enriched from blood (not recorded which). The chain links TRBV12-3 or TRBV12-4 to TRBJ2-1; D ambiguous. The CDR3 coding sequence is TGTGCCAGTGGCTTACGCCCCTACAATGAGCAGTTCTTC. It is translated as CASGLRPYNEQFF.